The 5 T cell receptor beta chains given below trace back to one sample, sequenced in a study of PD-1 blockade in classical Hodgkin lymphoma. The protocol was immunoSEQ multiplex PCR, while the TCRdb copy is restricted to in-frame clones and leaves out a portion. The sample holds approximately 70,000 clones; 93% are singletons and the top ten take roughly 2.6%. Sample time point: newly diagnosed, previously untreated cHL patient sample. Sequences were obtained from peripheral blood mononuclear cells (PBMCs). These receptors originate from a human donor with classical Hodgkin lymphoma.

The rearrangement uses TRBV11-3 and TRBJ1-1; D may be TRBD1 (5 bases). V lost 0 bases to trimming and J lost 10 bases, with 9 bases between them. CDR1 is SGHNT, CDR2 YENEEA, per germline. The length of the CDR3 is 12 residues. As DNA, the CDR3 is TGTGCCAGCAGCTTAGATCGGGGGGGAGCTTTCTTT. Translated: CASSLDRGGAFF.

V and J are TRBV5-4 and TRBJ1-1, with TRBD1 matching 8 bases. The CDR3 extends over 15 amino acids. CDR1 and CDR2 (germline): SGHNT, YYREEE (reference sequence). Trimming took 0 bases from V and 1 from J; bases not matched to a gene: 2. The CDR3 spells CASSLVQGANTEAFF. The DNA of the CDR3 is TGTGCCAGCAGCTTGGTTCAGGGGGCGAACACTGAAGCTTTCTTT.

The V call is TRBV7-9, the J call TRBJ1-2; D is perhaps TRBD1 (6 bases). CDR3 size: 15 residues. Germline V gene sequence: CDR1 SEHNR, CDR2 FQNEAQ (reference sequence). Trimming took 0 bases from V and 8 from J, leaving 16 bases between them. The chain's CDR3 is CASSLATRGNQGYTF. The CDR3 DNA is TGTGCCAGCAGCTTAGCTACTAGGGGGAACCAGGGCTACACCTTC.

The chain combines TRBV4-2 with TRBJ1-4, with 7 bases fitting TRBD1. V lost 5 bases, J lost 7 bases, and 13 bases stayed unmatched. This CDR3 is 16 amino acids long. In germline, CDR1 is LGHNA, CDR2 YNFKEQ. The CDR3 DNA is TGTGCCAGCAGCGCTTACTTTGAAGGGGGCGGTGAAAAACTGTTTTTT. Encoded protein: CASSAYFEGGGEKLFF.

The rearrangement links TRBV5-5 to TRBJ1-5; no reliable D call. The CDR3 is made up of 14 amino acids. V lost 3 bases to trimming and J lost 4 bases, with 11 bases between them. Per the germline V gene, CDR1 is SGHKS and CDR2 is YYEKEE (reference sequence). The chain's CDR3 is CASSSTPTNQPQHF. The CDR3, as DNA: TGTGCCAGCAGCTCAACCCCGACAAATCAGCCCCAGCATTTT.